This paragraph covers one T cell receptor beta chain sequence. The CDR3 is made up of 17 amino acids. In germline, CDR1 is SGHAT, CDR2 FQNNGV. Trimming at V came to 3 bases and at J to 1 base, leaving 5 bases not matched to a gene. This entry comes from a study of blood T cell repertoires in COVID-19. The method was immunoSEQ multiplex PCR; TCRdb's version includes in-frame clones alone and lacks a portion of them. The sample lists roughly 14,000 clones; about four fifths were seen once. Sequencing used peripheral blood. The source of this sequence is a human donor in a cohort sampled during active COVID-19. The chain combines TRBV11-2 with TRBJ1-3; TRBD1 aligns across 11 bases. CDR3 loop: CASSLKGQGVSGNTIYF. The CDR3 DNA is TGTGCCAGCAGCTTGAAGGGACAGGGGGTTTCTGGAAACACCATATATTTT. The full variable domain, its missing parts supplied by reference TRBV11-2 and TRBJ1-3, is EAGVAQSPRYKIIEKRQSVAFWCNPISGHATLYWYQQILGQGPKLLIQFQNNGVVDDSQLPKDRFSAERLKGVDSTLKIQPAKLEDSAVYLCASSLKGQGVSGNTIYFGEGSWLTVV.